This T cell receptor beta chain is drawn from a study of regulatory T cells in long-lasting Graves disease. Study information: The antithyroid drugs taken by newly diagnosed Graves' patients had been used for under 3 months.

Time point meaning: newly diagnosed GD, antithyroid drugs for less than 3 months. RNA extracted from PBMCs served as the sequencing template. CDR1 DFQATT and CDR2 SNEGSKA come from the germline V gene (reference sequence). V was shortened by 3 bases and J by 3 bases, with 15 bases between the two germline ends. This CDR3 comprises 14 residues. The table lists this clonotype with many counts. The antigen is undetermined. Study-wide results and caveats: Sharing of public clonotypes was greater in persistent patients (approximately 2,700) than in new patients (roughly 1,000).

Libraries of TCR beta came from iRepertoire HTBI primers plus Arm-PCR of CDR3 regions. A single record per CDR3 protein comes from TCRdb applying MiXCR to the multiplex PCR reads. This sample has more than 400,000 distinct CDR3 sequences, with under 20% found just once. Separately, the same data were catalogued under a study of T cells in Graves' hyperthyroidism and ophthalmopathy. Per that paper: TCR CDR3 regions were first amplified by RT-PCR with HTBI primers.

The sequence was obtained from a man aged 40-55 years with Graves disease. The sample here was peripheral blood mononuclear cells (PBMCs), taken at new diagnosis, from a patient treated with antithyroid drugs. The rearrangement joins TRBV20-1 to TRBJ2-7; D call uncertain. CDR3 sequence: CSASAPQAYYEQYF. The CDR3 nucleotides are TGCAGTGCTAGCGCCCCACAAGCCTACTACGAGCAGTACTTC.